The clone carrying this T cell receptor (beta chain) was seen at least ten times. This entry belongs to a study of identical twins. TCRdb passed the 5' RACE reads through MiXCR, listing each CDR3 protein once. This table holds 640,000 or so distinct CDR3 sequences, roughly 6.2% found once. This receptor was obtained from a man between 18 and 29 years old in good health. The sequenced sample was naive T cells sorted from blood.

The DNA for the CDR3 is TGTGCCAGCTCACCACCTAATTGGGGGGAAAATGAGCAGTTCTTC. Amino acids: CASSPPNWGENEQFF. The V call is TRBV18, the J call TRBJ2-1; a weak D match, TRBD2 (6 bases). The CDR3 runs 15 residues. CDR1 is KGHSH, CDR2 LQKENI, per germline. Trimming shortened V by 0 bases and J by 7 bases, and 13 bases separated the two germline ends.